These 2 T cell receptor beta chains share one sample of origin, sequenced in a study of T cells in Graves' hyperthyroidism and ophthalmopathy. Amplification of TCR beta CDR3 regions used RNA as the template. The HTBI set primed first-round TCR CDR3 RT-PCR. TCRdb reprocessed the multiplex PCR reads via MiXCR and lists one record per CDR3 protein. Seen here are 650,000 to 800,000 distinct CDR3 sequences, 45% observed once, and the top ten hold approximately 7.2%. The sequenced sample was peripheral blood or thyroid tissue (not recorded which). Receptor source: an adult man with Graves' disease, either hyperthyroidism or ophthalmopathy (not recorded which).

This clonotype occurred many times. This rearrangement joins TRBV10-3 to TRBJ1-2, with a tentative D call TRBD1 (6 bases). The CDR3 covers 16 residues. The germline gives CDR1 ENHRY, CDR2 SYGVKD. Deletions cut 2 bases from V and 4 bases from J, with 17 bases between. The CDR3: CAISEPSTGESYGYTF. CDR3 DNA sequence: TGTGCCATCAGTGAGCCCTCGACAGGAGAAAGCTATGGCTACACCTTC.

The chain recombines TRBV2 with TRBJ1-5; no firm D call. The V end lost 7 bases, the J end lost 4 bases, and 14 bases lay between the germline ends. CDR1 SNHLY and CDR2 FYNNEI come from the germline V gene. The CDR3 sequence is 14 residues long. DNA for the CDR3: TGTGCCAGCAAGTCGGGAAACTATAATCAGCCCCAGCATTTT. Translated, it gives CASKSGNYNQPQHF.